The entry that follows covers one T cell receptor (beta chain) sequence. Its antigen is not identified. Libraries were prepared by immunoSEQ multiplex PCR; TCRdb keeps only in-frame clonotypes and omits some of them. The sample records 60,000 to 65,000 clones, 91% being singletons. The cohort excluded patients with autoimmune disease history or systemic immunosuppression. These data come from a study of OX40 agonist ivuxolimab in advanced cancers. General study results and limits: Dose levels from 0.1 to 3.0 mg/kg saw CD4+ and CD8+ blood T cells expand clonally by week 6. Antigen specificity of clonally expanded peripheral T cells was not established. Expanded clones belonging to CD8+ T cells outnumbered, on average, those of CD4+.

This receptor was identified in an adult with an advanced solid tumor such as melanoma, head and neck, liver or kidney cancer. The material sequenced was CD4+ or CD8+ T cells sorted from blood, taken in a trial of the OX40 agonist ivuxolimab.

The CDR3: CASSPNFDKGFEQYF. In DNA form, the CDR3 reads TGTGCCAGCAGTCCCAATTTCGATAAGGGGTTCGAGCAGTACTTC. The rearrangement joins TRBV6-6 to TRBJ2-7; possibly TRBD1 for D (5 bases). Trimming removed 5 bases from V and 6 bases from J, with 20 bases in between. The germline gives CDR1 MNHNY, CDR2 SVGAGI (reference sequence). The length of the CDR3 is 15 residues.